The entry below gives a single TCR beta chain sequence along with its context. Its antigen is as yet unknown. This sample stems from a study of beta chain features in type 1 diabetes. Reverse transcription of all isolated RNA meant that expressed TCRB transcripts were sequenced. There were 3.4 million or so reads on average in the naive, central memory and regulatory T cell samples. Profiling relied on immunoSEQ multiplex PCR, and the TCRdb table lists in-frame clones only, not all of them. The sample has around 500,000 clones, approximately 31% seen once. This CDR3 spans 19 amino acids. With V trimmed by 0 bases and J by 3 bases, 8 bases remained unmatched. Germline CDR1 and CDR2: MGHRA and YSYEKL. Study results and caveats: Researchers report that Type 1 diabetes patients had moderately but significantly shorter TCRB CDR3s across all four CD4+ subsets. HLA effects on TCRB rearrangement stayed unresolved here.

The chain uses TRBV4-1 and TRBJ2-4; 13 bases fit TRBD2. This clonotype originated in a man aged 18 to 30 in good health. The sample taken for sequencing was naive CD4+ T cells from blood. The chain's CDR3 is CASSQDRTSGRVIKNIQYF. CDR3 bases: TGCGCCAGCAGCCAAGATCGCACTAGCGGGAGGGTAATCAAAAACATTCAGTACTTC.